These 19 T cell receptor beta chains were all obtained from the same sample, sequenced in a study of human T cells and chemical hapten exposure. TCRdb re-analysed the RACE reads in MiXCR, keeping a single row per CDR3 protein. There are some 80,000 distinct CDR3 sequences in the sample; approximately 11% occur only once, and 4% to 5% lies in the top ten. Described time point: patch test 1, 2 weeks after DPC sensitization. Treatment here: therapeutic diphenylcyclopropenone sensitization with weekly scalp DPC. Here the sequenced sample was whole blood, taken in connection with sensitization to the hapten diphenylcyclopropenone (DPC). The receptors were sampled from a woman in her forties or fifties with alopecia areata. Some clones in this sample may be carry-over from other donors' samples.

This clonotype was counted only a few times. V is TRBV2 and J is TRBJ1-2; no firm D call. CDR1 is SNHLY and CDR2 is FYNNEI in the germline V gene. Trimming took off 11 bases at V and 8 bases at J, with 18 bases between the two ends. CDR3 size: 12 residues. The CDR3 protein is CACHGVPGGYTF. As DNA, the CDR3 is TGTGCCTGCCACGGGGTCCCTGGGGGCTACACCTTC.

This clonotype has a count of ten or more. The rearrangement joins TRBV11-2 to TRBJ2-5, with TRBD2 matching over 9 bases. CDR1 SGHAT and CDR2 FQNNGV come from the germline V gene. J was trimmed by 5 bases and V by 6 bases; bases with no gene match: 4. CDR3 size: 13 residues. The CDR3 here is CASSRTSVETQYF. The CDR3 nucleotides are TGTGCCAGCAGTCGGACTAGCGTCGAGACCCAGTACTTC.

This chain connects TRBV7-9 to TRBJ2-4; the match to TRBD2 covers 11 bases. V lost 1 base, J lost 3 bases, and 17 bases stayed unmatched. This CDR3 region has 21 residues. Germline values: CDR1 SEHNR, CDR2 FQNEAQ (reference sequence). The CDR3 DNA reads TGTGCCAGCAGCTTAGGGGCCTTTACTAGCGGGAGTTTGATTGGCAAAAACATTCAGTACTTC. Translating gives CASSLGAFTSGSLIGKNIQYF.

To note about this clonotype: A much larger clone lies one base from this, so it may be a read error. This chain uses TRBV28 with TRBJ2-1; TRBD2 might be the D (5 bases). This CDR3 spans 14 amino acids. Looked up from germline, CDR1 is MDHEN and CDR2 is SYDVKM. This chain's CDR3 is CASSLGGSLTEQLF. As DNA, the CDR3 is TGTGCCAGCAGTTTGGGCGGGTCTCTGACTGAGCAGCTCTTC.

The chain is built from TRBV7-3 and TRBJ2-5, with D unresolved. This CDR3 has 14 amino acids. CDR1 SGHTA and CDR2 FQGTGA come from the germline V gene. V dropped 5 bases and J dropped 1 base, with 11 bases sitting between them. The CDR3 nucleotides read TGTGCCAGCAGCCCGGGTCCCCTCCAAGAGACCCAGTACTTC. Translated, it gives CASSPGPLQETQYF.

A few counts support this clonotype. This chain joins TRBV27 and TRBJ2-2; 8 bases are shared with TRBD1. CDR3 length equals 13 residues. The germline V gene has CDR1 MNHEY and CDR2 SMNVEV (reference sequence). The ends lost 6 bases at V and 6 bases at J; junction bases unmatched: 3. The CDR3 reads CASRSGGPGELFF. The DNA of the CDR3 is TGTGCCAGCAGATCAGGGGGCCCCGGGGAGCTGTTTTTT.

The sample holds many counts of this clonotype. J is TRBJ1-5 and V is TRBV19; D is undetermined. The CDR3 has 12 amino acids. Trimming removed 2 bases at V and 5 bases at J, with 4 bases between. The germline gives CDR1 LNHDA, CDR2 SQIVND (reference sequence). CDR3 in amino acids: CASSILDQPQHF. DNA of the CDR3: TGTGCCAGTAGTATATTGGATCAGCCCCAGCATTTT.

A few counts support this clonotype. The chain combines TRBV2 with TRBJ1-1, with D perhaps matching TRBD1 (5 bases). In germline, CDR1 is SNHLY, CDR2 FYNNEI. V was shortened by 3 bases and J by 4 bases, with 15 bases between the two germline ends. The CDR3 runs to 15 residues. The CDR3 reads CASSDRGRLGTEAFF. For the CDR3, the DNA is TGTGCCAGCAGTGACCGGGGGAGGTTGGGCACTGAAGCTTTCTTT.

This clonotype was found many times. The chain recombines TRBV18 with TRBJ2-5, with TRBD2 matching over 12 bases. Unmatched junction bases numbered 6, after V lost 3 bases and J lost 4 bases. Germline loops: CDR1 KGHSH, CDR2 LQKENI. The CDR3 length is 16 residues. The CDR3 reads CASSPTTSGSRETQYF. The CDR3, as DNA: TGTGCCAGCTCACCGACGACTAGCGGGAGTAGAGAGACCCAGTACTTC.

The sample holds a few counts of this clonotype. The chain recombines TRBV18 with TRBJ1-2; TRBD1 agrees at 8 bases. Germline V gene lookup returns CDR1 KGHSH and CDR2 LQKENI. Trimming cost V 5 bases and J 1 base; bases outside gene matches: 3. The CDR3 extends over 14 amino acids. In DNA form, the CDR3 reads TGTGCCAGCTCATCCACAGGGGGTAACTATGGCTACACCTTC. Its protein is CASSSTGGNYGYTF.

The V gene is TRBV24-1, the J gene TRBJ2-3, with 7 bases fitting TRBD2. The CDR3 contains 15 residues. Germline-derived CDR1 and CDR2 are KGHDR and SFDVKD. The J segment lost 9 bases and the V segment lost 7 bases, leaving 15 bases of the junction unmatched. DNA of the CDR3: TGTGCCACCAGGGAGCGAGCGGGGCCCCGGGAGACGCAGTATTTT. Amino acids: CATRERAGPRETQYF.

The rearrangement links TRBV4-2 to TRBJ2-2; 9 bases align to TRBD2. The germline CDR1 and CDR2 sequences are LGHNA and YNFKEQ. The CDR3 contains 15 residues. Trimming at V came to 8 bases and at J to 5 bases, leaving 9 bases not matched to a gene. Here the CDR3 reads CASGIAGVDTGELFF. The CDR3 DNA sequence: TGTGCCAGCGGGATAGCGGGAGTTGATACCGGGGAGCTGTTTTTT.

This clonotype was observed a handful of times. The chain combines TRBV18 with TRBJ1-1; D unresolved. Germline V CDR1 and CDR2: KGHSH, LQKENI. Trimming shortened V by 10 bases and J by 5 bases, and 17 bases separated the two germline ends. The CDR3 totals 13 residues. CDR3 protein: CATLYRLGTEAFF. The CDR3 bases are TGTGCCACTCTTTACAGACTGGGGACTGAAGCTTTCTTT.

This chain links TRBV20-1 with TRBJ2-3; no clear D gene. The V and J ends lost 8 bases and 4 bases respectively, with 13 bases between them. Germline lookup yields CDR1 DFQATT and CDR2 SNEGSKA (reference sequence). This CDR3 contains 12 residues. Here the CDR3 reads CSPKYASDTQYF. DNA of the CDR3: TGCAGTCCCAAGTATGCTTCAGATACGCAGTATTTT.

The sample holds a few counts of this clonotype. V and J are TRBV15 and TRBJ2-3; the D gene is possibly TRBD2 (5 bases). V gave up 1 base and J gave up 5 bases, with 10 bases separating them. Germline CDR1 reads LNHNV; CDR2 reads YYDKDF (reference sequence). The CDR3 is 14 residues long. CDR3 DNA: TGTGCCACCAGCAGAGGCTTGGCGGGAGATACGCAGTATTTT. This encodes CATSRGLAGDTQYF.

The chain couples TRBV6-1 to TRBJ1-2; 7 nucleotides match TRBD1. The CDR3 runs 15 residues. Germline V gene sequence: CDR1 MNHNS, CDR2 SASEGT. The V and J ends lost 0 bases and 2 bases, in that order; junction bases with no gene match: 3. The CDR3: CASSEAATGNYGYTF. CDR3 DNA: TGTGCCAGCAGTGAAGCCGCGACAGGGAACTATGGCTACACCTTC.

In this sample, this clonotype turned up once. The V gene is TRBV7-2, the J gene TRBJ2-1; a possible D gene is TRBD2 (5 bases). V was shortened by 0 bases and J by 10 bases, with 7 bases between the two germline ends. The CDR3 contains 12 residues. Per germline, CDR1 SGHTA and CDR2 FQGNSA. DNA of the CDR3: TGTGCCAGCAGCTTAGCGCGACTAGAGCAGTTCTTC. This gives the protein CASSLARLEQFF.

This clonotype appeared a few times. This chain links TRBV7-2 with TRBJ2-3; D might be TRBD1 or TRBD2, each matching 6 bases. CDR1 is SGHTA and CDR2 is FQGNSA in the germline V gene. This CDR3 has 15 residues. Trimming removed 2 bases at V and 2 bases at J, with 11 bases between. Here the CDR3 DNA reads TGTGCCAGCAGCTTAAGGGGGGCCTACACAGATACGCAGTATTTT. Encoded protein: CASSLRGAYTDTQYF.

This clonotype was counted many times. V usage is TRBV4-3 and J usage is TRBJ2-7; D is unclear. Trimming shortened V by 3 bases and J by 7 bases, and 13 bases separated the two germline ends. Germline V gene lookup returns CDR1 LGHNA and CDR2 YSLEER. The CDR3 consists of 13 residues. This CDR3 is CASSQVPSREQYF. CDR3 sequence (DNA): TGCGCCAGCAGCCAGGTCCCCTCCCGGGAGCAGTACTTC.